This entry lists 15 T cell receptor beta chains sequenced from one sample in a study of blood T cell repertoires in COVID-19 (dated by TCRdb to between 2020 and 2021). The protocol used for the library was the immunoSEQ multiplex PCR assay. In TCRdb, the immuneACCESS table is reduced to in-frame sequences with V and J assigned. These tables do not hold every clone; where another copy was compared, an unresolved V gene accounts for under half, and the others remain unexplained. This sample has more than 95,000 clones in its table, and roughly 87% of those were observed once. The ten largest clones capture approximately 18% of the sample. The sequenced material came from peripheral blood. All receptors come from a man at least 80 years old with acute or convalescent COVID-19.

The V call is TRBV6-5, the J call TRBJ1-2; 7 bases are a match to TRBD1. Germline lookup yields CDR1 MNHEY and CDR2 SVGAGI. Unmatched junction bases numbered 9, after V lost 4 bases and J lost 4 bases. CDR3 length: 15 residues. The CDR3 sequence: CASSFLPGGGYGYTF. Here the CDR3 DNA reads TGTGCCAGCAGTTTCCTCCCAGGGGGAGGCTATGGCTACACCTTC.

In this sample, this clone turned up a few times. Here the CDR3 reads CSARTGDEQFF. In DNA, the CDR3 is TGCAGTGCTAGGACAGGGGATGAGCAGTTCTTC. J is TRBJ2-1 and V is TRBV20-1; 8 bases line up with TRBD1. The germline V gene encodes CDR1 DFQATT and CDR2 SNEGSKA (reference sequence). The CDR3 totals 11 residues. The J segment lost 8 bases and the V segment lost 3 bases, leaving 0 bases of the junction unmatched.

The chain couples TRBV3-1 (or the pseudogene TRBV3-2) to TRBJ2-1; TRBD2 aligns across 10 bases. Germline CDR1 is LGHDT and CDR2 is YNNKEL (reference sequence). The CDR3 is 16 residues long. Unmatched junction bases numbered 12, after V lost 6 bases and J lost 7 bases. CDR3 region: CASSYSGRLVTNEQFF. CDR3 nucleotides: TGTGCCAGCAGTTATAGCGGGAGGTTGGTGACGAATGAGCAGTTCTTC.

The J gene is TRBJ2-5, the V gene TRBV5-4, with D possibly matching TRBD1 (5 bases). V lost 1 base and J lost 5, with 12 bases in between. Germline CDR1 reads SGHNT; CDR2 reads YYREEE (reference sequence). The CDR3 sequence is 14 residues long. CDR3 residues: CASSLTGPRETQYF. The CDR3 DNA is TGTGCCAGCAGCTTGACAGGCCCAAGGGAGACCCAGTACTTC.

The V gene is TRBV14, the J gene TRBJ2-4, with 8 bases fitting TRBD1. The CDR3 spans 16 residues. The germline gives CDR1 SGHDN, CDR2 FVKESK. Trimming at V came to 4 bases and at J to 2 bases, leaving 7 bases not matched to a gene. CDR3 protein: CASSPTGAGSKNIQYF. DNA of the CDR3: TGTGCCAGCAGCCCGACAGGGGCCGGGTCCAAAAACATTCAGTACTTC.

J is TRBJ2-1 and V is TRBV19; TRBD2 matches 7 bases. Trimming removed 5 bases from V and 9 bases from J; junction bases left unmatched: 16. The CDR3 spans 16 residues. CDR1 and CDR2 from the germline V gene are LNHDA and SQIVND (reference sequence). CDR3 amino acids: CASSAPRLAGRGEQFF. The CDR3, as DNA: TGTGCCAGTAGTGCCCCAAGGTTGGCGGGGAGGGGTGAGCAGTTCTTC.

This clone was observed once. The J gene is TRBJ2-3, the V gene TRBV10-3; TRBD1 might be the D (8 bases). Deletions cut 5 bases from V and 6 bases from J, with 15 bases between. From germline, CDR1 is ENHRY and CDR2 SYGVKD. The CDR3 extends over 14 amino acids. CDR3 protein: CAISPGQGGDTQYF. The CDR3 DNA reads TGTGCCATCAGTCCCGGACAGGGAGGGGATACGCAGTATTTT.

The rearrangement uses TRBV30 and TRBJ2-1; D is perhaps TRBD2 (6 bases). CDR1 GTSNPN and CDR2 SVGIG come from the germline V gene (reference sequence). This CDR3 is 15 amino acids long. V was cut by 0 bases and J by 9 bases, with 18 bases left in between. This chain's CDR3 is CAWSVSSAGRREQFF. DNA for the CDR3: TGTGCCTGGAGTGTTAGTTCTGCGGGGCGTCGTGAGCAGTTCTTC.

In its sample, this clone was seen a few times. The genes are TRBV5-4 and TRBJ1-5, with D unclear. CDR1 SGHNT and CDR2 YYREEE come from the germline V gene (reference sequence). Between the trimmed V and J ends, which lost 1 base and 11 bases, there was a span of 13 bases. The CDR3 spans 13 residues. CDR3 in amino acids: CASSLRGRKSQHF. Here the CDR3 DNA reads TGTGCCAGCAGCTTGAGAGGGAGAAAGTCCCAGCATTTT.

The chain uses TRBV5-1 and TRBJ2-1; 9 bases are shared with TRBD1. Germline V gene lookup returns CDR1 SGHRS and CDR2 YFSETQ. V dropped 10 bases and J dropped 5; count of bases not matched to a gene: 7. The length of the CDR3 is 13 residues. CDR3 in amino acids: CASKGTGNNEQFF. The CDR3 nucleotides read TGCGCCTCTAAAGGGACAGGGAACAATGAGCAGTTCTTC.

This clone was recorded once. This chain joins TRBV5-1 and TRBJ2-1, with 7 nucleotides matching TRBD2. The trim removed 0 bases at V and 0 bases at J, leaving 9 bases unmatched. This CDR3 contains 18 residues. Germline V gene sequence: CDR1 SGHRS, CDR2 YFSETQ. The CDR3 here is CASSLVRRERSSYNEQFF. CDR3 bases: TGCGCCAGCAGCTTGGTTCGGCGGGAGAGGAGCTCCTACAATGAGCAGTTCTTC.

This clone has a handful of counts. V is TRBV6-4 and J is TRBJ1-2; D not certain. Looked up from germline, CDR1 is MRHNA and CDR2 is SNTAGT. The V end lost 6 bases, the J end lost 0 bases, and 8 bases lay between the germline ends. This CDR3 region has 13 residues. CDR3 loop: CASRGGTNYGYTF. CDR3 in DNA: TGTGCCAGCAGGGGAGGGACTAACTATGGCTACACCTTC.

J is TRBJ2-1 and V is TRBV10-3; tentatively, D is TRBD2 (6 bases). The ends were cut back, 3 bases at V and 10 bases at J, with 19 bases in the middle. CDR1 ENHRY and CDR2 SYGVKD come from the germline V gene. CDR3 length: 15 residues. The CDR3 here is CAISDSGTPTNEQFF. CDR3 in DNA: TGTGCCATCAGTGACTCAGGGACTCCTACCAACGAGCAGTTCTTC.

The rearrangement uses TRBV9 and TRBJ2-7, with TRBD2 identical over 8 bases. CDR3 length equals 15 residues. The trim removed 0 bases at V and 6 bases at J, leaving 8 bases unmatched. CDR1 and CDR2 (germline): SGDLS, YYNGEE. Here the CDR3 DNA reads TGTGCCAGCAGCGTAGCTCCAGCGGGAGTGACCGAGCAGTACTTC. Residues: CASSVAPAGVTEQYF.

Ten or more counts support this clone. The CDR3 reads CASSLVDSSYNEQFF. In DNA form, the CDR3 reads TGTGCCAGCAGCTTGGTTGACTCCTCCTACAATGAGCAGTTCTTC. This chain links TRBV5-8 with TRBJ2-1; no clear D. The germline V gene has CDR1 SGHTS and CDR2 YDEGEE. There are 15 residues in the CDR3. Trimming cost V 0 bases and J 0 bases, with 7 bases left between them.